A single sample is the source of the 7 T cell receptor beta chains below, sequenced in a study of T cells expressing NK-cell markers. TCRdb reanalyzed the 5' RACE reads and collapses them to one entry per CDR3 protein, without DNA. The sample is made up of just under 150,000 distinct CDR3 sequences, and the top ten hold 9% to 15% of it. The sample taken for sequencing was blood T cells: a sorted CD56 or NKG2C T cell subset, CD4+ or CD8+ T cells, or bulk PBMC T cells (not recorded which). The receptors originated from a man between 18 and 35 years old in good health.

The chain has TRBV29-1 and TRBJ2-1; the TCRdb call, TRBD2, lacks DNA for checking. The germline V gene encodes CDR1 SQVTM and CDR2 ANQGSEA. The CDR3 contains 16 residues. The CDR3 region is CSVEDRGGTTYNEQFF.

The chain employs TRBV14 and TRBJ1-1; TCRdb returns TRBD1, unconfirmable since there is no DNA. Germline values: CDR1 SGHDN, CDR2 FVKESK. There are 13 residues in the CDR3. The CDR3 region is CASRLRGDTEAFF.

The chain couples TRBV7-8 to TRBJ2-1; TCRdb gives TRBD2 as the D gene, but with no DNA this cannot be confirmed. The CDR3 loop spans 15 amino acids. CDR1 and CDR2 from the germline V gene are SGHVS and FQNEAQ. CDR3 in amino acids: CASTIGTSLYNEQFF.

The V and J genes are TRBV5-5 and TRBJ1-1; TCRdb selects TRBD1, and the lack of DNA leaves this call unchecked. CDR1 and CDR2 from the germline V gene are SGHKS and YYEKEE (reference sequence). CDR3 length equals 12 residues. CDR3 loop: CASSYTGIEAFF.

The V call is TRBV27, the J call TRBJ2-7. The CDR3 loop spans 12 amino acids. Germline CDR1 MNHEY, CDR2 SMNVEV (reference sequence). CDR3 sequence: CASRTGVYEQYF.

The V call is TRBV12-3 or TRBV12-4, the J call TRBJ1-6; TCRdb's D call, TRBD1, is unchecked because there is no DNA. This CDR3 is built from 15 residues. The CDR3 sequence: CATIHRGEIGQALHF.

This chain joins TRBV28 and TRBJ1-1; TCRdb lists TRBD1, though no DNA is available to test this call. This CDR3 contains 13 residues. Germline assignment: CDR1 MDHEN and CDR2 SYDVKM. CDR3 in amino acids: CASSFQGGTEAFF.